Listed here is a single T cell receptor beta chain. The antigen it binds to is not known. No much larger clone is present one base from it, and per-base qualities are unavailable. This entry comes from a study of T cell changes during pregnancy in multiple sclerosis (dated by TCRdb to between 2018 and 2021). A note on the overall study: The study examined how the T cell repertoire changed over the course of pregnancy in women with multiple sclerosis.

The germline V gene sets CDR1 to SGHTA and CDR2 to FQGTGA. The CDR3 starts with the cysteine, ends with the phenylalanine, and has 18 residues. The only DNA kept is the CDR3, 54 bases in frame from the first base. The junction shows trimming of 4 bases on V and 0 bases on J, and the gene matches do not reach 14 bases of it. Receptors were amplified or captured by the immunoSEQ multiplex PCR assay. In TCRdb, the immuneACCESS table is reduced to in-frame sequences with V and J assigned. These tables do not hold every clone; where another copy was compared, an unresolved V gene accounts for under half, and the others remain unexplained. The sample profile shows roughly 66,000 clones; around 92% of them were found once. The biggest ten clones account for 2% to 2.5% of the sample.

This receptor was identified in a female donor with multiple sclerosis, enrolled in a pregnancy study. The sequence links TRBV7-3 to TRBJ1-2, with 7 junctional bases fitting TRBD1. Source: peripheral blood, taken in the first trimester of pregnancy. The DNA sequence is TGTGCCAGCAGCTCACAACCCGGGGACAGACCTGCTAACTATGGCTACACCTTC. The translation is CASSSQPGDRPANYGYTF. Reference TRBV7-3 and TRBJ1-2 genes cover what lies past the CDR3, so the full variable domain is GAGVSQTPSNKVTEKGKYVELRCDPISGHTALYWYRQSLGQGPEFLIYFQGTGAADDSGLPNDRFFAVRPEGSVSTLKIQRTERGDSAVYLCASSSQPGDRPANYGYTFGSGTRLTVV.